This is a list of T cell receptor beta chains from one sample in a study of cytomegalovirus exposure and HLA in healthy donors. The assay was immunoSEQ multiplex PCR, and TCRdb's table has in-frame clones only and misses some. The repertoire holds more than 95,000 clones, about a sixth seen once, with approximately 2.6% in the top ten. The sample consisted of PBMCs. The source of these receptors is a female donor in good health and CMV-seropositive. Both conserved end residues are part of each CDR3. A D gene is named only where the DNA matches it firmly. The size entry is marked missing in some rows and otherwise reads once, few, many or a size class.

d_call j_call v_call clone_size cdr3_nt cdr3_aa
TRBD2 TRBJ2-7 TRBV7-9 . TGTGCCAGCAGCGAAATGGGCGGAGCGGGGGAGCAGTACTTC CASSEMGGAGEQYF
. TRBJ2-2 TRBV7-9 . TGTGCCAGCAGGGCCCCTAGTGTGGCCACCGGGGAGCTGTTTTTT CASRAPSVATGELFF
TRBD2 TRBJ2-7 TRBV7-9 few TGTGCCAGCAGCTTAGGACTAGCGGGGCTCTACGAGCAGTACTTC CASSLGLAGLYEQYF
. TRBJ2-3 TRBV2 . TGTGCCAGCAGTTTGAGCGAACCCACAGATACGCAGTATTTT CASSLSEPTDTQYF
. TRBJ2-3 TRBV27 . TGTGCCAGCGGAAAAACAGAAACCACTTTCACAGATACGCAGTATTTT CASGKTETTFTDTQYF
. TRBJ2-2 TRBV9 few TGTGCCAGCAGCGTAGCCATGGACACCTATGCGTCCGGGGAGCTGTTTTTT CASSVAMDTYASGELFF
. TRBJ2-7 TRBV28 . TGTGCCAGCAGTTTATCCGGGACCTACGAGCAGTACTTC CASSLSGTYEQYF
TRBD1 TRBJ2-5 TRBV10-3 . TGTGCCATCAGTGATATAGCCGGGACAGGGAAAGAGACCCAGTACTTC CAISDIAGTGKETQYF
TRBD2 TRBJ2-3 TRBV5-1 few TGCGCCAGCCGTAGCGGGGCTCGGGGAGATACGCAGTATTTT CASRSGARGDTQYF
. TRBJ2-2 TRBV27 . TGTGCCAGCAGGCCCCAGGGGTTGGTCGGGGAGCTGTTTTTT CASRPQGLVGELFF
TRBD1 TRBJ2-7 TRBV28 . TGTGCCAGCAGTCCCGGGGACAGGGCCGCCTACGAGCAGTACTTC CASSPGDRAAYEQYF
. TRBJ1-1 TRBV6-1 few TGTGCCAGCATACGGGTGCTGAACACTGAAGCTTTCTTT CASIRVLNTEAFF
TRBD2 TRBJ2-7 TRBV7-8 . TGTGCCAGCAGCTTAACTACTAGCGGGAGATCTTACGAGCAGTACTTC CASSLTTSGRSYEQYF
. TRBJ1-2 TRBV5-1 . TGCGCCAGCAGCTCCCTCAGGGGAGACTATGGCTACACCTTC CASSSLRGDYGYTF
TRBD1 TRBJ2-3 TRBV12-5 . TGTGCTAGTGGTTCCGCATTGACAGGGGCGGTAGATACGCAGTATTTT CASGSALTGAVDTQYF
. TRBJ1-1 TRBV30 . TGTGCCTGGAGTGTAAACGGTATGAACACTGAAGCTTTCTTT CAWSVNGMNTEAFF
. TRBJ2-5 TRBV6-1 . TGTGCCAGCAGTATTAACAGGGCACAAGAGACCCAGTACTTC CASSINRAQETQYF
. TRBJ1-1 TRBV4-3 . TGCGCCAGCAGCCAAGATAATTGGGAGGGACCCCCTGAAGCTTTCTTT CASSQDNWEGPPEAFF
. TRBJ1-5 TRBV11-2 . TGTGCCAGCAGCTCGACTCTTTATCAGCCCCAGCATTTT CASSSTLYQPQHF
TRBD1 TRBJ1-2 TRBV5-1 . TGCGCCAGCAGCGAGGACAGGGTAGGAGGCTACACCTTC CASSEDRVGGYTF
. TRBJ2-2 TRBV7-6 few TGTGCCAGCAGCTTAGCCACTTATACCGGGGAGCTGTTTTTT CASSLATYTGELFF
TRBD2 TRBJ2-1 TRBV4-3 medium-sized TGCGCCAGCAGCCAAGATGGGGCTAGCGGGGGGGCGAATGAGCAGTTCTTC CASSQDGASGGANEQFF
TRBD2 TRBJ2-1 TRBV25-1 . TGTGCCAGCAGTCCCGGGACTAGCGGGAGGGCCGTCATTTATGAGCAGTTCTTC CASSPGTSGRAVIYEQFF
. TRBJ2-7 TRBV27 . TGTGCCAGCAGGGGGCGGATCAACTCCTACGAGCAGTACTTC CASRGRINSYEQYF
TRBD1 TRBJ2-7 TRBV6-5 . TGTGCCAGCAGTTCCGGCAGGGGGCGCGCGCGGAGGGAGCAGTACTTC CASSSGRGRARREQYF
. TRBJ2-1 TRBV18 few TGTGCCAGCTCACCGGCTATGACTAGGGAAGAGCAGTTCTTC CASSPAMTREEQFF
TRBD2 TRBJ2-3 TRBV7-8 . TGTGCCAGCCGCTCTGCTAGCGGGTTTAGCACAGATACGCAGTATTTT CASRSASGFSTDTQYF
. TRBJ2-5 TRBV15 many TGTGCCACCAGCCCTCAGGGAACAAGAAGAGAGACCCAGTACTTC CATSPQGTRRETQYF
TRBD2 TRBJ2-5 TRBV5-4 . TGTGCCAGCAGCTTGGCCTATGGGACTAGCGGGAGAGCTGAGCTGGAGACCCAGTACTTC CASSLAYGTSGRAELETQYF
. TRBJ2-7 TRBV4-2 . TGTGCCAGCAGCCAAGAGGGGACTCCCACCTACGAGCAGTACTTC CASSQEGTPTYEQYF
TRBD1 TRBJ1-2 TRBV6-5 . TGTGCCAGCAGTTACCACGTACAGGGGCGGCCATATGGCTACACCTTC CASSYHVQGRPYGYTF
TRBD1 TRBJ1-5 TRBV27 . TGTGCCAGCAGTTTGGACAGGGGGGATAGTCAGCCCCAGCATTTT CASSLDRGDSQPQHF
. TRBJ2-1 TRBV9 . TGTGCCAGCAGCCCCTCTTTTGTCAATGAGCAGTTCTTC CASSPSFVNEQFF
. TRBJ2-3 TRBV4-1 few TGCGCCAGCAGCCAAGAAAAGGGGGGTCTGGCGGGGGTTACTAATACGCAGTATTTT CASSQEKGGLAGVTNTQYF
. TRBJ2-7 TRBV28 . TGTGCCAGCAGTCTGAGACAGCTCCACGAGCAGTACTTC CASSLRQLHEQYF
. TRBJ2-2 TRBV27 . TGTGCCAGCAGTCTACTCAGGGGGGCGGGGGAGCTGTTTTTT CASSLLRGAGELFF
TRBD1 TRBJ1-1 TRBV19 . TGTGCCAGTAGTCCCCGACAGGGGGCGCGGACTGAAGCTTTCTTT CASSPRQGARTEAFF
TRBD1 TRBJ1-1 TRBV19 . TGTGCCAGTAGCCAGGGGGCGAGATGGTACACTGAAGCTTTCTTT CASSQGARWYTEAFF
TRBD2 TRBJ2-1 TRBV19 medium-sized TGTGCCAGTAGTAGCGGGAGCACTTCCTACAATGAGCAGTTCTTC CASSSGSTSYNEQFF
. TRBJ2-5 TRBV29-1 few TGCAGCGTTGAAGTCGGAGAGACCCAGTACTTC CSVEVGETQYF
TRBD2 TRBJ2-5 TRBV9 . TGTGCCAGCAGCCCGGGACTAGCGGTTCAAGAGACCCAGTACTTC CASSPGLAVQETQYF
. TRBJ2-5 TRBV6-5 . TGTGCCAGCAGGCCCCCTTGGGGAGGAGAGACCCAGTACTTC CASRPPWGGETQYF
TRBD1 TRBJ2-7 TRBV14 . TGTGCCAGCAGCCAAGGACGACAGGGCTACTACGAGCAGTACTTC CASSQGRQGYYEQYF
TRBD1 TRBJ2-6 TRBV7-2 few TGTGCCAGCAGCAGACAGGGATCTGGGGCCAACGTCCTGACTTTC CASSRQGSGANVLTF
. TRBJ2-5 TRBV5-4 few TGTGCCAGCAGCTTGTTAAGGGGGGACAGTGATCAAGAGACCCAGTACTTC CASSLLRGDSDQETQYF
. TRBJ2-1 TRBV9 few TGTGCCAGCAGCCCGAGGAGGGTGGGTGTGGGTTACAATGAGCAGTTCTTC CASSPRRVGVGYNEQFF
. TRBJ2-3 TRBV5-1 . TGCGCCAGCAGCTACTTGATAGCGGCCACCACAACAGATACGCAGTATTTT CASSYLIAATTTDTQYF
TRBD2 TRBJ2-1 TRBV28 . TGTGCCAGCAGTTTTTGGGCGGGAGGGTTTTACAATGAGCAGTTCTTC CASSFWAGGFYNEQFF
. TRBJ2-2 TRBV9 . TGTGCCAGCAGCGTACCGTCGGTTGGGGGGACGAACACCGGGGAGCTGTTTTTT CASSVPSVGGTNTGELFF
TRBD1 TRBJ1-5 TRBV6-4 . TGTGCCAGCAGAAACCGGGACAGAACACTTTATAGCAATCAGCCCCAGCATTTT CASRNRDRTLYSNQPQHF
TRBD2 TRBJ2-5 TRBV6-5 many TGTGCCAGCAGTTACTCAGGGACTAGCGGGCAAGAGACCCAGTACTTC CASSYSGTSGQETQYF
. TRBJ1-5 TRBV5-1 . TGCGCCAGCACTCAAACCCCGGGGGGGCAGCCCCAGCATTTT CASTQTPGGQPQHF
TRBD1 TRBJ1-1 TRBV6-5 . TGTGCCAGCAGCTACCTAACAGGGGGCACTGAAGCTTTCTTT CASSYLTGGTEAFF
. TRBJ1-4 TRBV5-1 few TGCGCCAGCAGCAAAGAGCGACGGAGTGAAAAACTGTTTTTT CASSKERRSEKLFF
TRBD1 TRBJ2-5 TRBV7-2 few TGTGCCAGCAGCTACGACAGGGGAGAGACCCAGTACTTC CASSYDRGETQYF
. TRBJ1-5 TRBV7-8 few TGTGCCAGCAGCTTACGGGCGGGAAGCAATCAGCCCCAGCATTTT CASSLRAGSNQPQHF
. TRBJ2-7 TRBV6-6 . TGTGCCAGCAGTTACGGTCAGGGTAGCGAGCAGTACTTC CASSYGQGSEQYF
. TRBJ2-5 TRBV5-1 few TGCGCCAGCAACCGCGGAGAAATCGTGGAGACCCAGTACTTC CASNRGEIVETQYF
. TRBJ2-7 TRBV30 . TGTGCCTGGAGTGACGTCGGCGGAGCCGAGCAGTACTTC CAWSDVGGAEQYF